This TCR beta chain originates from a study of blood T cell repertoires in COVID-19. The overall study: Researchers got acute and convalescent COVID-19 samples from the United States, Italy and Spain. Sample material is recorded as cDNA or gDNA derived from T cells, B-cell-depleted T cells, or PBMCs.

Recovered status in Cohort 3 required two negative PCRs, clearance, or symptom resolution. Original processing notes: Nucleated cell counts were estimated from reference gene primer amplification. Only in-frame clones appear in the TCRdb table, and some are missing; sequencing was by immunoSEQ multiplex PCR. D and trimming come from the DNA, and the V and J calls and clone size come from that table. Of 250,000 to 300,000 clones listed, over 75% are singletons. The germline V gene has CDR1 SGHTA and CDR2 FQGNSA. The CDR3 is 17 residues long. V was clipped by 2 bases and J by 3 bases; unmatched bases: 10.

The TCR originated in a woman aged 25 to 45 who had recovered from COVID-19. The chain joins TRBV7-2 to TRBJ2-7, with 10 bases lining up with TRBD1. Source material: PBMCs or T cells enriched from blood (not recorded which). The DNA of the CDR3 is TGTGCCAGCAGCTTAACGGGCTTTGGACAGGGGGGCTACGAGCAGTACTTC. Encoded protein: CASSLTGFGQGGYEQYF.